This is a list of T cell receptor beta chains from one sample in a study of a mutant IDH1 vaccine in newly diagnosed glioma. Their antigens remain unidentified. Sequencing was performed with immunoSEQ multiplex PCR; in TCRdb, only in-frame clones are kept and a portion is missing. Counted here are about 60,000 clones, 75% to 90% occurring once; the ten biggest clones make up under 1.5%. The sample in question was PBMCs, obtained from a glioma patient whose treatment included an IDH1 peptide vaccine. These receptors were obtained from a middle-aged man with glioma. CDR3s include the opening cysteine and the closing phenylalanine or tryptophan. Each record gives: J gene, CDR3 length, V gene, CDR3 protein.

>TRBJ2-1|13|TRBV29-1
CSVMDITYNEQFF
>TRBJ2-5|15|TRBV4-1
CASSQPLGGQETQYF
>TRBJ2-2|16|TRBV5-1
CASSLRDSKYTGELFF
>TRBJ2-7|14|TRBV18
CASSPAQGEGEQYF
>TRBJ1-1|14|TRBV7-2
CASSLGQGFTEAFF
>TRBJ1-5|17|TRBV4-1
CASSQDPSRKSNQPQHF
>TRBJ1-2|13|TRBV6-5
CASRKTGTGGYTF
>TRBJ1-4|15|TRBV4-2
CASSQGTGGGGKLFF
>TRBJ2-3|14|TRBV6-5
CASKRRWLTDTQYF
>TRBJ2-1|19|TRBV9
CASSVGWDISGRPYNEQFF
>TRBJ2-7|16|TRBV6-1
CASSEPGLAGGNEQYF
>TRBJ2-7|14|TRBV7-9
CASSLGRGSYEQYF
>TRBJ1-1|12|TRBV28
CASNYRDSGAFF
>TRBJ2-7|18|TRBV7-9
CASSSSGLATNPSYEQYF
>TRBJ2-7|14|TRBV10-2
CASSEAGGRYEQYF
>TRBJ1-4|15|TRBV25-1
CASSDYTDYLEKLFF
>TRBJ2-7|13|TRBV6-5
CASSYSYSYEQYF
>TRBJ2-7|13|TRBV6-1
CASRRTGTYEQYF
>TRBJ2-7|12|TRBV7-9
CASSLETYEQYF
>TRBJ1-5|16|TRBV19
CASSIVLGGIGQPQHF
>TRBJ1-1|16|TRBV18
CASSPSRGGMNTEAFF
>TRBJ1-3|15|TRBV19
CASRGQISSGNTIYF
>TRBJ2-7|14|TRBV10-3
CAIRGLAGGNEQYF
>TRBJ1-1|16|TRBV7-3
CASSLITGVPNTEAFF
>TRBJ2-1|16|TRBV25-1
CASSELEDRGRNEQFF
>TRBJ2-3|11|TRBV20-1
CSAPPRDTQYF
>TRBJ2-5|13|TRBV7-3
CASSSSPGLESYF
>TRBJ1-3|16|TRBV5-4
CASSKDRAGSGNTIYF
>TRBJ1-2|14|TRBV7-2
CASSGRTGEYGYTF
>TRBJ2-2|16|TRBV28
CASSLAGGLNTGELFF
>TRBJ2-3|13|TRBV19
CASIGRDTDTQYF
>TRBJ2-1|16|TRBV4-1
CASSQEAGNSYNEQFF
>TRBJ1-5|15|TRBV5-6
CASSLAGYSNQPQHF
>TRBJ1-1|14|TRBV10-3
CAISEDSHVTEAFF
>TRBJ1-5|13|TRBV7-9
CASSLGLVQPQHF
>TRBJ2-3|10|TRBV6-6
CASGSPAQYF
>TRBJ1-2|16|TRBV6-4
CASSDSTAGRDYGYTF
>TRBJ1-5|17|TRBV27
CASRNQGWDSQNQPQHF
>TRBJ1-2|16|TRBV7-2
CASSLVGGQGGGGYTF
>TRBJ1-2|13|TRBV2
CASRSSTAGGYTF
>TRBJ2-7|14|TRBV18
CASSQGTASYEQYF
>TRBJ1-6|14|TRBV7-2
CASSLGQAASPLYF
>TRBJ2-2|16|TRBV5-1
CASSPVAGTNTGELFF
>TRBJ2-7|14|TRBV5-1
CASSLGEGRYEQYF
>TRBJ2-7|15|TRBV7-9
CASSYPGQGAGEQYF
>TRBJ1-1|14|TRBV6-1
CASSERGFLSEAFF
>TRBJ2-7|18|TRBV5-8
CASSPDTGLAGGFYEQYF
>TRBJ1-2|13|TRBV7-9
CASSGRGGYGYTF
>TRBJ2-2|15|TRBV19
CASSRDRGSTGELFF
>TRBJ2-7|15|TRBV5-1
CASSLVVGWVAEQYF
>TRBJ2-2|14|TRBV18
CASSPPAVVEELFF
>TRBJ2-1|13|TRBV2
CASTSGEGMEQFF
>TRBJ1-1|14|TRBV11-2
CASTLTGPNTEAFF
>TRBJ1-3|15|TRBV5-1
CASSLGESSGNTIYF